Listed below are T cell receptor beta chains from one sample, sequenced in a study of Ad26.COV2.S vaccination and SARS-CoV-2 variants. Sequencing was performed with immunoSEQ multiplex PCR; in TCRdb, only in-frame clones are kept and a portion is missing. The repertoire includes about 680,000 clones, around 90% of them detected once, and about 1.5% sits in the top ten. This sample comprised peripheral blood, obtained in a trial of Ad26.COV2.S vaccine versus placebo. These receptors were obtained from a person aged 18-60 years who received the Ad26.COV2.S COVID-19 vaccine or a placebo. CDR3s include the opening cysteine and the closing phenylalanine or tryptophan. A D gene is named only where the DNA matches it firmly. Not every row has a clone size; where given, it reads once, few, many or a size class.

D: NA; J: TRBJ2-6; size: NA; V: TRBV2; CDR3: CASREEWGANVLTF; DNA: TGTGCCAGCAGGGAGGAATGGGGGGCCAACGTCCTGACTTTC
D: NA; J: TRBJ2-2; size: once; V: TRBV24-1; CDR3: CATSDRPGDGELFF; DNA: TGTGCCACCAGTGATCGGCCCGGGGACGGGGAGCTGTTTTTT
D: NA; J: TRBJ2-6; size: NA; V: TRBV5-6; CDR3: CASSLAGGSGANVLTF; DNA: TGTGCCAGCAGCTTGGCCGGCGGCTCTGGGGCCAACGTCCTGACTTTC
D: TRBD1; J: TRBJ2-1; size: NA; V: TRBV5-8; CDR3: CASSLGDRGYNEQFF; DNA: TGTGCCAGCAGCTTGGGGGACAGGGGATACAATGAGCAGTTCTTC
D: NA; J: TRBJ2-5; size: NA; V: TRBV5-4; CDR3: CASSLGAQGLETQYF; DNA: TGTGCCAGCAGCTTGGGGGCCCAGGGGTTAGAGACCCAGTACTTC
D: NA; J: TRBJ1-5; size: many; V: TRBV15; CDR3: CATSVGSVYSNQPQHF; DNA: TGTGCCACCAGCGTAGGGTCAGTATATAGCAATCAGCCCCAGCATTTT
D: NA; J: TRBJ1-2; size: NA; V: TRBV7-2; CDR3: CASSTPRGFNYGYTF; DNA: TGTGCCAGCAGCACTCCGCGTGGTTTTAACTATGGCTACACCTTC
D: TRBD2; J: TRBJ2-3; size: NA; V: TRBV10-3; CDR3: CAINRAGADTQYF; DNA: TGTGCCATCAATCGAGCGGGGGCAGATACGCAGTATTTT
D: TRBD2; J: TRBJ2-2; size: NA; V: TRBV10-1; CDR3: CASSGSGRTSGELFF; DNA: TGCGCCAGCAGTGGAAGCGGGAGGACGTCCGGGGAGCTGTTTTTT
D: TRBD1; J: TRBJ1-1; size: NA; V: TRBV29-1; CDR3: CSVHRGGNTEAFF; DNA: TGCAGCGTTCACAGGGGCGGGAACACTGAAGCTTTCTTT
D: TRBD2; J: TRBJ2-3; size: NA; V: TRBV2; CDR3: CASSEDAGGDTQYF; DNA: TGTGCCAGCAGTGAAGATGCGGGAGGCGACACGCAGTATTTT
D: TRBD1; J: TRBJ2-3; size: NA; V: TRBV5-1; CDR3: CASSLEPGQGRTDTQYF; DNA: TGCGCCAGCAGCTTGGAACCGGGACAGGGGAGGACAGATACGCAGTATTTT
D: NA; J: TRBJ1-6; size: NA; V: TRBV3-1/TRBV3-2; CDR3: CASSQMSHTANSPLHF; DNA: TGTGCCAGCAGCCAAATGTCCCATACGGCTAATTCACCCCTCCACTTT
D: NA; J: TRBJ1-6; size: NA; V: TRBV5-1; CDR3: CASSFNSDYNSPLHF; DNA: TGCGCCAGCAGCTTCAACAGCGATTATAATTCACCCCTCCACTTT
D: NA; J: TRBJ2-4; size: once; V: TRBV27; CDR3: CASRAKNIQYF; DNA: TGTGCCAGCCGGGCCAAAAACATTCAGTACTTC
D: NA; J: TRBJ2-7; size: NA; V: TRBV30; CDR3: CAWSRGSSYEQYF; DNA: TGTGCCTGGAGTAGGGGAAGCTCCTACGAGCAGTACTTC
D: TRBD1; J: TRBJ1-5; size: NA; V: TRBV19; CDR3: CASSVTGVGNQPQHF; DNA: TGTGCCAGTAGTGTGACAGGGGTAGGTAATCAGCCCCAGCATTTT
D: NA; J: TRBJ1-6; size: NA; V: TRBV5-4; CDR3: CASSLAGGGYNSPLHF; DNA: TGTGCCAGCAGCTTAGCCGGAGGAGGCTATAATTCACCCCTCCACTTT
D: NA; J: TRBJ1-1; size: few; V: TRBV6-5; CDR3: CASSRYTEAFF; DNA: TGTGCCAGCAGCAGGTACACTGAAGCTTTCTTT
D: TRBD1; J: TRBJ1-1; size: NA; V: TRBV6-4; CDR3: CASGIQQGGSTEAFF; DNA: TGTGCCAGCGGCATACAACAGGGGGGGAGCACTGAAGCTTTCTTT
D: NA; J: TRBJ2-3; size: NA; V: TRBV2; CDR3: CASNRRSTDTQYF; DNA: TGTGCCAGCAACAGGCGTAGCACAGATACGCAGTATTTT
D: NA; J: TRBJ2-7; size: NA; V: TRBV18; CDR3: CASSPDSTYEQYF; DNA: TGTGCCAGCTCACCGGACAGCACCTACGAGCAGTACTTC
D: TRBD2; J: TRBJ2-1; size: NA; V: TRBV5-6; CDR3: CASSGGLAGNNEQFF; DNA: TGTGCCAGCAGCGGGGGACTAGCGGGGAACAATGAGCAGTTCTTC
D: NA; J: TRBJ1-1; size: NA; V: TRBV5-6; CDR3: CASSLEPGKDTEAFF; DNA: TGTGCCAGCAGCTTGGAGCCAGGGAAGGACACTGAAGCTTTCTTT
D: NA; J: TRBJ1-1; size: NA; V: TRBV6-5; CDR3: CASSYSGPSNTEAFF; DNA: TGTGCCAGCAGTTACTCGGGACCTTCGAACACTGAAGCTTTCTTT
D: NA; J: TRBJ2-7; size: NA; V: TRBV11-2; CDR3: CASSLVRGASSYEQYF; DNA: TGTGCCAGCAGCTTAGTACGGGGGGCGAGTTCCTACGAGCAGTACTTC
D: NA; J: TRBJ1-6; size: NA; V: TRBV2; CDR3: CASSEGGPGSYNSPLHF; DNA: TGTGCCAGCAGTGAGGGGGGGCCCGGCTCCTATAATTCACCCCTCCACTTT
D: NA; J: TRBJ2-2; size: NA; V: TRBV19; CDR3: CASKEGANTGELFF; DNA: TGTGCCAGTAAGGAGGGTGCGAACACCGGGGAGCTGTTTTTT
D: NA; J: TRBJ2-3; size: NA; V: TRBV5-1; CDR3: CASSLVGYSTDTQYF; DNA: TGCGCCAGCAGCTTGGTTGGGTATAGCACAGATACGCAGTATTTT
D: NA; J: TRBJ1-6; size: NA; V: TRBV5-5; CDR3: CASSYGTSPSPLHF; DNA: TGTGCCAGCAGCTACGGGACCTCCCCTTCACCCCTCCACTTT
D: TRBD1; J: TRBJ1-4; size: NA; V: TRBV7-2; CDR3: CASSRGGGDEKLFF; DNA: TGTGCCAGCAGCAGAGGGGGCGGGGATGAAAAACTGTTTTTT
D: TRBD1; J: TRBJ2-7; size: NA; V: TRBV7-2; CDR3: CASSPRRDRAPYEQYF; DNA: TGTGCCAGCAGCCCTCGCCGGGACAGGGCCCCCTACGAGCAGTACTTC
D: NA; J: TRBJ1-2; size: NA; V: TRBV6-6; CDR3: CASSYGAVRQGYTF; DNA: TGTGCCAGCAGTTACGGGGCAGTTCGGCAAGGCTACACCTTC
D: TRBD1; J: TRBJ2-1; size: NA; V: TRBV7-9; CDR3: CASSLAGTGTYNEQFF; DNA: TGTGCCAGCAGCTTAGCGGGGACAGGAACCTACAATGAGCAGTTCTTC
D: NA; J: TRBJ1-2; size: NA; V: TRBV4-2; CDR3: CASSQAYLQGLGYGYTF; DNA: TGTGCCAGCAGCCAAGCTTACTTGCAGGGGTTGGGCTATGGCTACACCTTC
D: NA; J: TRBJ1-2; size: NA; V: TRBV7-8; CDR3: CASSFPGGGYTF; DNA: TGTGCCAGCAGCTTCCCGGGTGGTGGCTACACCTTC
D: TRBD2; J: TRBJ2-1; size: NA; V: TRBV27; CDR3: CASSFEGLAGNEQFF; DNA: TGTGCCAGCAGTTTTGAGGGACTAGCGGGAAATGAGCAGTTCTTC
D: NA; J: TRBJ1-2; size: NA; V: TRBV30; CDR3: CAWSVRQLGGYTF; DNA: TGTGCCTGGAGTGTAAGACAGCTAGGAGGCTACACCTTC
D: TRBD2; J: TRBJ2-7; size: NA; V: TRBV7-2; CDR3: CASSFFGGRAHEQYF; DNA: TGTGCCAGCAGCTTCTTTGGCGGGAGGGCCCACGAGCAGTACTTC
D: NA; J: TRBJ2-2; size: NA; V: TRBV2; CDR3: CASSAREGGELFF; DNA: TGTGCCAGCAGTGCGCGGGAAGGCGGGGAGCTGTTTTTT
D: NA; J: TRBJ2-7; size: few; V: TRBV7-9; CDR3: CASSLGFGSAYEQYF; DNA: TGTGCCAGCAGCTTAGGTTTCGGCAGCGCCTACGAGCAGTACTTC
D: NA; J: TRBJ2-5; size: NA; V: TRBV29-1; CDR3: CSAERAERQETQYF; DNA: TGCAGCGCCGAGAGGGCAGAAAGACAAGAGACCCAGTACTTC
D: NA; J: TRBJ2-3; size: NA; V: TRBV19; CDR3: CASSITPQGGTDTQYF; DNA: TGTGCCAGTAGTATAACCCCTCAGGGCGGCACAGATACGCAGTATTTT
D: NA; J: TRBJ1-4; size: NA; V: TRBV5-6; CDR3: CASSFRTSGGEKLFF; DNA: TGTGCCAGCAGCTTCCGGACGTCGGGGGGAGAGAAACTGTTTTTT
D: TRBD2; J: TRBJ2-3; size: NA; V: TRBV20-1; CDR3: CSASPSGSGDTQYF; DNA: TGCAGTGCTAGTCCTAGCGGGAGTGGAGATACGCAGTATTTT
D: TRBD2; J: TRBJ2-7; size: NA; V: TRBV6-1; CDR3: CASSASGLPLPYEQYF; DNA: TGTGCCAGCAGTGCCTCGGGACTACCTTTACCCTACGAGCAGTACTTC
D: NA; J: TRBJ1-4; size: NA; V: TRBV5-5; CDR3: CASSSAGTANEKLFF; DNA: TGTGCCAGCAGCTCGGCCGGGACGGCTAATGAAAAACTGTTTTTT
D: TRBD1; J: TRBJ1-2; size: NA; V: TRBV7-8; CDR3: CASSLIQGLNYGYTF; DNA: TGTGCCAGCAGCTTAATACAGGGGCTGAACTATGGCTACACCTTC
D: TRBD2; J: TRBJ2-1; size: NA; V: TRBV12-3/TRBV12-4; CDR3: CASSAQGLTQFF; DNA: TGTGCCAGCAGTGCCCAGGGACTAACCCAGTTCTTC
D: NA; J: TRBJ1-2; size: NA; V: TRBV30; CDR3: CAWSVRDGYTF; DNA: TGTGCCTGGAGTGTACGTGATGGCTACACCTTC
D: TRBD1; J: TRBJ1-1; size: NA; V: TRBV29-1; CDR3: CSVSDRANTEAFF; DNA: TGCAGCGTTTCCGACAGGGCTAACACTGAAGCTTTCTTT
D: TRBD2; J: TRBJ2-1; size: NA; V: TRBV19; CDR3: CASSIVAGGENEQFF; DNA: TGTGCCAGTAGTATAGTAGCGGGAGGAGAAAATGAGCAGTTCTTC
D: TRBD1; J: TRBJ1-1; size: NA; V: TRBV6-5; CDR3: CASSYTLTGLAEAFF; DNA: TGTGCCAGCAGTTACACTTTGACAGGGTTGGCTGAAGCTTTCTTT
D: NA; J: TRBJ1-1; size: NA; V: TRBV2; CDR3: CASTQRVADTEAFF; DNA: TGTGCCAGCACCCAAAGGGTGGCCGACACTGAAGCTTTCTTT
D: TRBD1; J: TRBJ2-2; size: NA; V: TRBV5-4; CDR3: CASSLSLLQGRTGELFF; DNA: TGTGCCAGCAGCTTGTCTCTTCTACAGGGGAGAACCGGGGAGCTGTTTTTT